This T cell receptor (beta chain) was sequenced for a study of shared clonotypes between healthy human individuals. Study summary: A donor's plate count was three for CD4 naive and three for CD4 memory; CD8 naive had two and CD8 memory one.

The study, taken as a whole, reports: Rarefaction revealed incomplete sorted-subset sequencing despite large depth. Non-shared clonotypes had lower generation probabilities than clonotypes shared by all four sorted-subset donors.

The CDR3 sequence is 15 residues long. The V gene lost 3 bases and the J gene lost 2 bases, with 14 bases spanning the gap. Per germline, CDR1 SGHRS and CDR2 YFSETQ. Libraries were prepared by immunoSEQ multiplex PCR; TCRdb keeps only in-frame clonotypes and omits some of them. The profile covers about 2.4 million clones, with approximately 94% appearing a single time and roughly 0.39% taken by the ten largest. As for this clone: Its specificity is not known.

The sample was naive CD4+ T cells from PBMCs. As for subset: CD45RA+ positively selected. The gene calls are TRBV5-1 and TRBJ1-2, with TRBD1 as a possible D gene (5 bases). This TCR came from a young man in good health. Some clones in this sample may be carry-over from other donors' samples. The CDR3 sequence: CASSSGTPQNYGYTF. The CDR3 coding sequence is TGCGCCAGCAGCTCCGGGACGCCTCAAAACTATGGCTACACCTTC.